These 6 T cell receptor beta chains came from one sample sequenced in a study of beta chain features in type 1 diabetes. These receptors' antigens are unknown. Study conclusions and caveats: For Type 1 diabetes patients, all four CD4+ subsets carried TCRB CDR3s that were moderately but significantly shorter.

Expressed TCRB transcripts got sequenced, as all isolated RNA was reverse transcribed. TCRdb's table, derived via immunoSEQ multiplex PCR, lists solely in-frame clones and lacks some. This sample yields about 740,000 clones, of which around an eighth are seen a single time; approximately 0.022% belongs to the top ten. Sequencing was done on a sample of naive CD4+ T cells from blood. The receptors here all came from a man between 18 and 35 years old with type 1 diabetes.

The rearrangement uses TRBV6-1 and TRBJ2-5, with TRBD2 as a possible D gene (5 bases). This CDR3 region has 12 residues. CDR1 and CDR2 from the germline V gene are MNHNS and SASEGT. The ends were cut back, 6 bases at V and 4 bases at J, with 9 bases in the middle. The CDR3 sequence is CASRRVGETQYF. For the CDR3, the DNA is TGTGCCAGCAGGAGGGTAGGAGAGACCCAGTACTTC.

This clone was seen a few times. The gene calls are TRBV5-1 and TRBJ1-2; no definite D call. This CDR3 comprises 13 residues. Deletions cut 0 bases from V and 2 bases from J, with 5 bases between. Germline CDR1 reads SGHRS; CDR2 reads YFSETQ. CDR3 coding DNA: TGCGCCAGCAGCTTGGTTGGCAACTATGGCTACACCTTC. Protein sequence: CASSLVGNYGYTF.

The V gene is TRBV5-1, the J gene TRBJ2-3; D possibly matches TRBD1 or TRBD2 (5 bases each). Trimming removed 2 bases from V and 1 base from J, with 8 bases in between. Germline V CDR1 and CDR2: SGHRS, YFSETQ. The CDR3 spans 14 residues. This CDR3 is CASSFGTRTDTQYF. The CDR3 nucleotides read TGCGCCAGCAGCTTCGGGACGCGCACAGATACGCAGTATTTT.

The chain recombines TRBV5-4 with TRBJ1-2; D unresolved. The CDR3 consists of 12 residues. The germline CDR1 and CDR2 sequences are SGHNT and YYREEE (reference sequence). The V gene lost 7 bases and the J gene lost 4 bases, with 11 bases spanning the gap. DNA of the CDR3: TGTGCCAGCCTGGGTCTGGGCTATGGCTACACCTTC. Translated, it gives CASLGLGYGYTF. Looking up the rest from reference TRBV5-4 and TRBJ1-2 gives the full variable domain: ETGVTQSPTHLIKTRGQQVTLRCSSQSGHNTVSWYQQALGQGPQFIFQYYREEENGRGNFPPRFSGLQFPNYSSELNVNALELDDSALYLCASLGLGYGYTFGSGTRLTVV.

This clone occurred a few times. The J gene is TRBJ2-3, the V gene TRBV5-6; D ambiguous. The V gene's germline CDR1 is SGHDT and CDR2 YYEEEE. The CDR3 is 14 residues long. The V gene lost 3 bases and the J gene lost 4 bases, with 12 bases spanning the gap. The CDR3 reads CASSSRSTADTQYF. CDR3 nucleotides: TGTGCCAGCAGCTCCAGGAGCACGGCAGATACGCAGTATTTT.

This clone was found a few times. The chain is built from TRBV6-5 and TRBJ1-1, with a tentative D call TRBD1 (6 bases). Per the germline V gene, CDR1 is MNHEY and CDR2 is SVGAGI. This CDR3 contains 12 residues. V gave up 8 bases and J gave up 3 bases, with 10 bases separating them. DNA of the CDR3: TGTGCCAGCCTGGCAGGGGACACTGAAGCTTTCTTT. This translates into CASLAGDTEAFF.